One and the same sample provided the 23 T cell receptor beta chains below, sequenced in a study of blood T cell repertoires in COVID-19. Profiling relied on immunoSEQ multiplex PCR, and the TCRdb table lists in-frame clones only, not all of them. This table has about 170,000 clones, 84% appearing once. Sequencing was carried out using PBMCs or T cells enriched from blood (not recorded which). The receptor source for this set is a man aged 50-59 years who had recovered from COVID-19.

The rearrangement joins TRBV9 to TRBJ2-2; TRBD1 is a possible D gene (5 bases). V lost 0 bases and J lost 2, with 8 bases in between. CDR1 SGDLS and CDR2 YYNGEE come from the germline V gene. CDR3 length equals 15 residues. The CDR3 nucleotides read TGTGCCAGCAGCGTAGTGCAGGGTAACACCGGGGAGCTGTTTTTT. Residues: CASSVVQGNTGELFF.

V usage is TRBV24-1 and J usage is TRBJ1-2; 7 nucleotides line up with TRBD1. Germline V CDR1 and CDR2: KGHDR, SFDVKD. V trimming: 3 bases; J trimming: 3 bases; junction bases outside the gene matches: 9. This CDR3 is 16 amino acids long. The chain's CDR3 is CATSDPNRGAHYGYTF. The CDR3 DNA reads TGTGCCACCAGTGATCCAAACAGGGGAGCGCACTATGGCTACACCTTC.

The chain's CDR3 is CASSLGRVDTEAFF. The DNA for the CDR3 is TGTGCCAGCAGCTTGGGGAGGGTTGACACTGAAGCTTTCTTT. This sequence joins TRBV5-6 and TRBJ1-1; D is undetermined. Germline CDR1 reads SGHDT; CDR2 reads YYEEEE. This CDR3 is built from 14 residues. V lost 0 bases, J lost 3 bases, and 9 bases lay in between. The full variable domain, completed using reference TRBV5-6 and TRBJ1-1, is DAGVTQSPTHLIKTRGQQVTLRCSPKSGHDTVSWYQQALGQGPQFIFQYYEEEERQRGNFPDRFSGHQFPNYSSELNVNALLLGDSALYLCASSLGRVDTEAFFGQGTRLTVV.

The chain couples TRBV5-1 to TRBJ1-6; 8 nucleotides align to TRBD1. With V trimmed by 4 bases and J by 9 bases, 9 bases remained unmatched. Per the germline V gene, CDR1 is SGHRS and CDR2 is YFSETQ. The CDR3 length is 15 residues. The CDR3 DNA reads TGCGCCAGCAGCAGGACGGGACAGGCGAGTTCACCCCTCCACTTT. Translated, it gives CASSRTGQASSPLHF.

V and J are TRBV12-3 or TRBV12-4 and TRBJ1-5; D is unresolved. V lost 7 bases and J lost 4, with 8 bases in between. This CDR3 has 12 amino acids. Here the CDR3 DNA reads TGTGCCAGCACCAAGCTAAATCAGCCCCAGCATTTT. This translates into CASTKLNQPQHF.

This clone was recorded once. The V gene is TRBV12-3 or TRBV12-4, the J gene TRBJ1-2; D not resolved. The germline V and J ends were trimmed by 3 bases and 8 bases, with 7 bases remaining between them. The CDR3 sequence is 11 residues long. The chain's CDR3 is CASSLGGGYTF. The CDR3 nucleotides read TGTGCCAGCAGTTTGGGAGGGGGCTACACCTTC.

The chain uses TRBV6-5 and TRBJ1-2; D possibly corresponds to TRBD1 (6 bases). V lost 6 bases, J lost 6 bases, and 14 bases lay in between. Germline CDR1 and CDR2: MNHEY and SVGAGI. CDR3 length: 13 amino acids. The CDR3 protein is CASRRGGAHGYTF. For the CDR3, the DNA is TGTGCCAGCAGGAGGGGGGGGGCCCATGGCTACACCTTC.

The chain carries TRBV3-1 (or the pseudogene TRBV3-2) and TRBJ2-2, with TRBD2 identical over 9 bases. V lost 1 base, J lost 4 bases, and 4 bases stayed unmatched. CDR1 LGHDT and CDR2 YNNKEL come from the germline V gene (reference sequence). The CDR3 sequence is 16 residues long. The CDR3 region is CASSQGGTSSTGELFF. CDR3 DNA sequence: TGTGCCAGCAGCCAAGGAGGGACTAGCAGCACCGGGGAGCTGTTTTTT.

The chain employs TRBV12-3 or TRBV12-4 and TRBJ1-2, with a weak D call TRBD1 (5 bases). The ends were cut back, 6 bases at V and 8 bases at J, with 16 bases in the middle. The CDR3 loop spans 13 amino acids. Written as DNA, the CDR3 is TGTGCCAGCAGGGTCGACAGCTTGAGCGGCTACACCTTC. Translated: CASRVDSLSGYTF.

The J gene is TRBJ2-5, the V gene TRBV5-1, with D possibly being TRBD2 (5 bases). Trimming stripped 0 bases from V and 5 bases from J, with 14 bases between. Germline CDR1 reads SGHRS; CDR2 reads YFSETQ. This CDR3 spans 15 amino acids. This CDR3 is CASSLAVNSGETQYF. Here the CDR3 DNA reads TGCGCCAGCAGCTTGGCCGTAAATTCGGGGGAGACCCAGTACTTC.

This sequence joins TRBV10-1 and TRBJ2-2; 8 bases match TRBD1. Germline values: CDR1 WNHNN, CDR2 SYGVQD (reference sequence). Losses at the gene ends were 7 bases for V and 8 bases for J; bases not matched to a gene: 21. This CDR3 comprises 18 residues. The CDR3 DNA reads as TGCGCCAGCATCTTAGGCGGACCGGGACAGGCTAAATATGGGGAGCTGTTTTTT. Protein: CASILGGPGQAKYGELFF.

The chain employs TRBV7-9 and TRBJ1-5; possible D gene TRBD1, 5 bases. The V end was cut by 5 bases, the J end by 3 bases, with 8 bases between. Germline V lookup: CDR1 SEHNR, CDR2 FQNEAQ (reference sequence). This CDR3 comprises 13 residues. The CDR3 loop reads CASSTTDNQPQHF. The DNA of the CDR3 is TGTGCCAGCAGCACGACAGACAATCAGCCCCAGCATTTT.

The chain uses TRBV12-3 or TRBV12-4 and TRBJ1-5, with D hard to call. Trimming cost V 0 bases and J 7 bases, with 7 bases left between them. The CDR3 runs 13 residues. CDR3: CASSLAGRQPQHF. The CDR3 DNA reads TGTGCCAGCAGTTTAGCAGGGAGGCAGCCCCAGCATTTT.

The rearrangement links TRBV4-1 to TRBJ2-5; D gene unclear. From germline, CDR1 is MGHRA and CDR2 YSYEKL. V shed 6 bases and J shed 5 bases, with 10 bases lying between them. There are 12 residues in the CDR3. CDR3 in amino acids: CASSAPGETQYF. CDR3 sequence (DNA): TGCGCCAGCAGTGCACCCGGGGAGACCCAGTACTTC.

V and J are TRBV12-3 or TRBV12-4 and TRBJ1-1; no reliable D call. Between the trimmed V and J ends, which lost 3 bases and 1 base, there was a span of 6 bases. This CDR3 contains 13 residues. CDR3 bases: TGTGCCAGCAGTTTTCAGGCGAACACTGAAGCTTTCTTT. It specifies CASSFQANTEAFF.

This rearrangement joins TRBV29-1 to TRBJ1-4; D is undetermined. CDR1 and CDR2 from the germline V gene are SQVTM and ANQGSEA. Trimming stripped 3 bases from V and 8 bases from J, with 13 bases between. This CDR3 region has 13 residues. The CDR3 coding sequence is TGCAGCGTTGAGGCAGTCTTCTCCGAAAAACTGTTTTTT. This translates into CSVEAVFSEKLFF. The full variable domain, in which reference TRBV29-1 and TRBJ1-4 provide the parts outside the CDR3, is SAVISQKPSRDICQRGTSLTIQCQVDSQVTMMFWYRQQPGQSLTLIATANQGSEATYESGFVIDKFPISRPNLTFSTLTVSNMSPEDSSIYLCSVEAVFSEKLFFGSGTQLSVL.

This clone occurred many times. This rearrangement joins TRBV4-2 to TRBJ1-6, with D maybe TRBD1 (5 bases). Trimming took off 1 base at V and 11 bases at J, with 15 bases between the two ends. Germline V gene data show CDR1 as LGHNA and CDR2 as YNFKEQ. The CDR3 is 15 amino acids. The CDR3 spells CASSQASRGNPPLHF. The CDR3 coding sequence is TGTGCCAGCAGCCAAGCAAGTCGGGGGAATCCACCCCTCCACTTT.

The chain uses TRBV2 and TRBJ1-5; 9 bases match TRBD1. The germline V gene encodes CDR1 SNHLY and CDR2 FYNNEI. The ends lost 6 bases at V and 5 bases at J; junction bases unmatched: 8. This CDR3 region has 15 residues. CDR3 amino acids: CASSATGGGHQPQHF. The CDR3 DNA reads as TGTGCCAGCAGCGCCACAGGGGGCGGACATCAGCCCCAGCATTTT.

This chain uses TRBV12-3 or TRBV12-4 with TRBJ1-2; 7 positions agree with TRBD1. CDR3 length equals 13 residues. V gave up 6 bases and J gave up 8 bases; unmatched junction bases: 9. CDR3 sequence (DNA): TGTGCCAGCAGGAGACAGGGAGAAGGCGGCTACACCTTC. This codes for CASRRQGEGGYTF.

The gene calls are TRBV5-1 and TRBJ1-5; D gene ambiguous. Germline V lookup: CDR1 SGHRS, CDR2 YFSETQ. CDR3 length equals 15 residues. Trimming shortened V by 5 bases and J by 4 bases, and 16 bases separated the two germline ends. CDR3 coding DNA: TGCGCCAGCAGTTTTTCGGGAAACGGGAATCAGCCCCAGCATTTT. Translation gives CASSFSGNGNQPQHF.

J is TRBJ2-1 and V is TRBV30; TRBD1 matches 7 bases. CDR1 GTSNPN and CDR2 SVGIG come from the germline V gene (reference sequence). The CDR3 extends over 15 amino acids. Unmatched junction bases numbered 9, after V lost 1 base and J lost 6 bases. CDR3 sequence: CAWSDTGALLNEQFF. The CDR3 region has the DNA TGTGCCTGGAGTGATACAGGGGCCCTCCTCAATGAGCAGTTCTTC.

This clone was picked up a small number of times. This sequence joins TRBV6-5 and TRBJ1-3; D is uncertain. Germline V CDR1 and CDR2: MNHEY, SVGAGI. The CDR3 covers 15 residues. Trimming took off 0 bases at V and 3 bases at J, with 9 bases between the two ends. The CDR3 sequence is CASSYSMTFGNTIYF. The CDR3 DNA is TGTGCCAGCAGTTACTCGATGACTTTTGGAAACACCATATATTTT.

The CDR3 here is CASTRGLRPQHF. Here the CDR3 DNA reads TGTGCCAGCACCCGAGGTCTTCGGCCCCAGCATTTT. The chain employs TRBV7-9 and TRBJ1-5; D ambiguous. The CDR3 runs 12 residues. Germline V gene lookup returns CDR1 SEHNR and CDR2 FQNEAQ (reference sequence). Trimming removed 7 bases at V and 9 bases at J, with 13 bases between.